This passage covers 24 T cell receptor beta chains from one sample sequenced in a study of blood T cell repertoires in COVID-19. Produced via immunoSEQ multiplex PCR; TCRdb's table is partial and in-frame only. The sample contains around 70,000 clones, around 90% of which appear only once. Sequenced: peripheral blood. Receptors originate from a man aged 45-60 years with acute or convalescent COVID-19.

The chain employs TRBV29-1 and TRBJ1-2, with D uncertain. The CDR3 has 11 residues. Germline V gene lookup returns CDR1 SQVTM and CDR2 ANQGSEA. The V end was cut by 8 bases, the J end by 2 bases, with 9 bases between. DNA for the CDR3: TGCAGCTCACGGGAAAACTATGGCTACACCTTC. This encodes CSSRENYGYTF.

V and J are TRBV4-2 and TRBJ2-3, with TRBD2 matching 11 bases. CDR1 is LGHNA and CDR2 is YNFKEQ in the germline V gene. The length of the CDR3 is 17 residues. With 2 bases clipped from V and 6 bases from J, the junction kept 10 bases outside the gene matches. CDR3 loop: CASSQQPLAGVTDTQYF. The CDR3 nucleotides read TGTGCCAGCAGCCAACAACCACTAGCGGGAGTTACCGATACGCAGTATTTT.

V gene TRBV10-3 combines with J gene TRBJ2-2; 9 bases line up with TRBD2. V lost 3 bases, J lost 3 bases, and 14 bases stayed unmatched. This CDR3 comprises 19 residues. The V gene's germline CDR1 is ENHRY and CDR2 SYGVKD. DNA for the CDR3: TGTGCCATCAGTGAAGTAGCGGGAGTCGGTTTTTTTGACACCGGGGAGCTGTTTTTT. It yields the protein CAISEVAGVGFFDTGELFF.

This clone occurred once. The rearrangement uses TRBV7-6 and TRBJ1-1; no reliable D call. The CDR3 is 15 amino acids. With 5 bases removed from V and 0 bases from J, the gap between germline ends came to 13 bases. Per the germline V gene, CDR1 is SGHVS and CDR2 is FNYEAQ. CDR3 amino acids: CASSPDMNLNTEAFF. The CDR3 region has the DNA TGTGCCAGCAGCCCTGACATGAATTTGAACACTGAAGCTTTCTTT. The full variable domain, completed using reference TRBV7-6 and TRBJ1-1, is GAGVSQSPRYKVTKRGQDVALRCDPISGHVSLYWYRQALGQGPEFLTYFNYEAQQDKSGLPNDRFSAERPEGSISTLTIQRTEQRDSAMYRCASSPDMNLNTEAFFGQGTRLTVV.

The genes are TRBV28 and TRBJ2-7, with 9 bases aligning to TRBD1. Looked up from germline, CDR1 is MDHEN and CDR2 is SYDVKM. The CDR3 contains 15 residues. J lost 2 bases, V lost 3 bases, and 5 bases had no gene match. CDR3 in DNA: TGTGCCAGCAGTTTGGGGACAGGGCGTGCCTACGAGCAGTACTTC. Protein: CASSLGTGRAYEQYF.

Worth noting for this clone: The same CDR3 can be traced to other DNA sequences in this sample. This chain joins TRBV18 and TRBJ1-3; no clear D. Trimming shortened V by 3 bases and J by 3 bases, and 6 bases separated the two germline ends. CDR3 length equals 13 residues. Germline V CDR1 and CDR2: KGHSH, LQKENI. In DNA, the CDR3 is TGTGCCAGCTCACCGTCGAGTGGAAACACCATATATTTT. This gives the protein CASSPSSGNTIYF. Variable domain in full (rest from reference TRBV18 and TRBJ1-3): NAGVMQNPRHLVRRRGQEARLRCSPMKGHSHVYWYRQLPEEGLKFMVYLQKENIIDESGMPKERFSAEFPKEGPSILRIQQVVRGDSAAYFCASSPSSGNTIYFGEGSWLTVV.

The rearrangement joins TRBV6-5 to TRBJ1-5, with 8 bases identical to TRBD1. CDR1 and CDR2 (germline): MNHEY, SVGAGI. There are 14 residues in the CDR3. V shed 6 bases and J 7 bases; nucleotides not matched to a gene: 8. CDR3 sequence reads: CASRPDRVGQPQHF. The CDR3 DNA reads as TGTGCCAGCAGACCGGACAGGGTCGGGCAGCCCCAGCATTTT.

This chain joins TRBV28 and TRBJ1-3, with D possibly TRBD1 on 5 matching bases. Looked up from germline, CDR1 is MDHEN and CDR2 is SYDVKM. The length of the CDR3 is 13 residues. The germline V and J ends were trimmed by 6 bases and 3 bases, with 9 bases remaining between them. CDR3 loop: CASRAGFGNTIYF. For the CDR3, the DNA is TGTGCCAGCAGAGCAGGGTTTGGAAACACCATATATTTT.

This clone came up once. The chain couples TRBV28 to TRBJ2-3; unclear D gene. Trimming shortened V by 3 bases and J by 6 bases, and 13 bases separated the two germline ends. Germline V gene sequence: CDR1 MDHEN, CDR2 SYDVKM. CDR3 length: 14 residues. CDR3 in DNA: TGTGCCAGCAGTTTCTTGGGCCGTCGGGATACGCAGTATTTT. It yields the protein CASSFLGRRDTQYF.

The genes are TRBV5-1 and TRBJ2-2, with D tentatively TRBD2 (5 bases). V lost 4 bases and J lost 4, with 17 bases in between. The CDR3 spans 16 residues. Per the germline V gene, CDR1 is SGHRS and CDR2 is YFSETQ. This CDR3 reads CASSLREQRTTGELFF. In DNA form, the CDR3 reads TGCGCCAGCAGCCTACGGGAACAGAGAACCACCGGGGAGCTGTTTTTT.

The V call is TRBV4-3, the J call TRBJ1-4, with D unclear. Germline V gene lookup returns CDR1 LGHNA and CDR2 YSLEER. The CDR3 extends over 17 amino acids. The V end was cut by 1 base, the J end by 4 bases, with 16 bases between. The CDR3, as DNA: TGCGCCAGCAGCCAAGGATTCGGACTTCGGGGTAATGAAAAACTGTTTTTT. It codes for CASSQGFGLRGNEKLFF.

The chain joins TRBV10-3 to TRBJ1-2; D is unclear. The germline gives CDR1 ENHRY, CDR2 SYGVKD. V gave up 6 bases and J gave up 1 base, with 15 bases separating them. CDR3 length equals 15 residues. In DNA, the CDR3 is TGTGCCATCAGAGGGTCCGGGAACCTTAACTATGGCTACACCTTC. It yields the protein CAIRGSGNLNYGYTF.

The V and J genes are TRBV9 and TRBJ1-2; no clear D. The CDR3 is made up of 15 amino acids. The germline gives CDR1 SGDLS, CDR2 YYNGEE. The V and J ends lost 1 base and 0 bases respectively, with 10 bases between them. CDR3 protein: CASSVFPGTNYGYTF. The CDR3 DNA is TGTGCCAGCAGCGTATTTCCAGGAACTAACTATGGCTACACCTTC.

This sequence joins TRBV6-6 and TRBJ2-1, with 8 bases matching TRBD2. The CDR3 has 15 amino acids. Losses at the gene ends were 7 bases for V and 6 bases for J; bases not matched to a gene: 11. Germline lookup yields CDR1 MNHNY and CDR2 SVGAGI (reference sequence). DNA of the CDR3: TGTGCCAGCACCTCATACCCCGGGACTAGCAATGAGCAGTTCTTC. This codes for CASTSYPGTSNEQFF.

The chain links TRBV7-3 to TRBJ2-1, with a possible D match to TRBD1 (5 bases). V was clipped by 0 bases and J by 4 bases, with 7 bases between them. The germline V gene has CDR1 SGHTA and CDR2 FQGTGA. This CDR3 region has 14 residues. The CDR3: CASSLTSGYNEQFF. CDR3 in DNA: TGTGCCAGCAGCTTAACTTCAGGGTACAATGAGCAGTTCTTC.

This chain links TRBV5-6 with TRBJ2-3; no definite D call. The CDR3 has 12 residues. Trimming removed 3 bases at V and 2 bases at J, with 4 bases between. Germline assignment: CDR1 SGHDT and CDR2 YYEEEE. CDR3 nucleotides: TGTGCCAGCAGCTATATCACAGATACGCAGTATTTT. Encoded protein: CASSYITDTQYF.

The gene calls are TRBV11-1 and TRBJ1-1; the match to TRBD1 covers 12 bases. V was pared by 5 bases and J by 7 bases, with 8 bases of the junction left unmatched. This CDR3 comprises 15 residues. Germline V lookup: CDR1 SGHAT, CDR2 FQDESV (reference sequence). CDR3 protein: CASSAWDRGRGEAFF. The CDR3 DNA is TGTGCCAGCAGCGCGTGGGACAGGGGGCGGGGTGAAGCTTTCTTT.

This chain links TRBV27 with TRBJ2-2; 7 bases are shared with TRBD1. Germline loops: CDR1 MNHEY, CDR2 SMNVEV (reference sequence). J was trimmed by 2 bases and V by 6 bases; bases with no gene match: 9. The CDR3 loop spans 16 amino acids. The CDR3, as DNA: TGTGCCAGCAGACGAACCGGGACAGCCAACACCGGGGAGCTGTTTTTT. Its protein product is CASRRTGTANTGELFF.

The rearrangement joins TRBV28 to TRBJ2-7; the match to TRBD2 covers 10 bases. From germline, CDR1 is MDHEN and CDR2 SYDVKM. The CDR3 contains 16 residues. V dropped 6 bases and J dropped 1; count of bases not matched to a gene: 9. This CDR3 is CASRTAGGRSSYEQYF. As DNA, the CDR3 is TGTGCCAGCAGGACAGCGGGAGGGCGTTCATCCTACGAGCAGTACTTC.

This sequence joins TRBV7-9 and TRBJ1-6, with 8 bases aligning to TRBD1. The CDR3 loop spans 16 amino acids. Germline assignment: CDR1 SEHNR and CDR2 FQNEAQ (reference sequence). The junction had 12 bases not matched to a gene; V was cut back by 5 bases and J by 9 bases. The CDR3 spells CASSPPGDRMGSPLHF. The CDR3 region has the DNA TGTGCCAGCAGCCCCCCCGGGGACAGGATGGGTTCACCCCTCCACTTT.

CDR3 coding DNA: TGTGCCAGCAGCCCAATTTCCGGGACAGGGGGCTATGGCTACACCTTC. This codes for CASSPISGTGGYGYTF. The chain uses TRBV11-2 and TRBJ1-2; 11 bases map to TRBD1. The CDR3 extends over 16 amino acids. With 5 bases clipped from V and 4 bases from J, the junction kept 9 bases outside the gene matches. Germline lookup yields CDR1 SGHAT and CDR2 FQNNGV.

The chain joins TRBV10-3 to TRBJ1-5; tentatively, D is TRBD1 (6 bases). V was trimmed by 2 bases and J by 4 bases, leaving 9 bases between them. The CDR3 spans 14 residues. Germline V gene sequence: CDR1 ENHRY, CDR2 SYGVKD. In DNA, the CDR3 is TGTGCCATCAGTGAGGGACAGACAAATCAGCCCCAGCATTTT. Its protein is CAISEGQTNQPQHF.

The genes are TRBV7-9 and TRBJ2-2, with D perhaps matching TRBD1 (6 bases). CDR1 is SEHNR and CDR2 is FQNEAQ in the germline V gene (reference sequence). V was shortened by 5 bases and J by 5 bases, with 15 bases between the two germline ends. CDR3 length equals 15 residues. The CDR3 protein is CASSKLGAVTGELFF. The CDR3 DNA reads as TGTGCCAGCAGCAAGTTGGGGGCGGTTACCGGGGAGCTGTTTTTT.

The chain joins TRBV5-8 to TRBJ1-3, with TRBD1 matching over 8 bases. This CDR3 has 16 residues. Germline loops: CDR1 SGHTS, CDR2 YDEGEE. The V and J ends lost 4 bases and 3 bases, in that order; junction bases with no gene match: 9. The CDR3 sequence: CASSPFRGQGGNTIYF. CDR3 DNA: TGTGCCAGCAGCCCCTTCAGGGGGCAAGGTGGAAACACCATATATTTT.